This T cell receptor (beta chain) was recovered during a study of shared clonotypes between healthy human individuals. The CDR3 has 10 amino acids. CDR1 and CDR2 (germline): SQVTM, ANQGSEA. Trimming removed 4 bases at V and 6 bases at J, with 5 bases between. Naive CD8 cells lacked CD45RO and underwent positive selection for CCR7, leaving out terminally differentiated effector memory CD45RA+ cells. To note about this clone: Other DNA sequences within the sample encode an identical CDR3.

Here immunoSEQ multiplex PCR was the method, and the copy in TCRdb shows in-frame clones only, minus some. The data contain about 2.2 million clones, 93% of them singletons. The specimen was naive CD8+ T cells from PBMCs. This sequence was found in a man aged 18 to 30 in good health. Some clones in this sample may be carry-over from other donors' samples. V and J are TRBV29-1 and TRBJ2-3; no clear D gene. CDR3 in amino acids: CSVVVDTQYF. The CDR3 nucleotides are TGCAGCGTTGTTGTGGATACGCAGTATTTT.